This T cell receptor beta chain derives from a study of regulatory T cells in long-lasting Graves disease. This clonotype was seen repeatedly, ten times or more. V shed 3 bases and J shed 4 bases, with 14 bases lying between them. This CDR3 region has 15 residues. CDR3-region Arm-PCR and iRepertoire HTBI primers produced the TCR beta libraries. TCRdb passed the multiplex PCR reads through MiXCR, listing each CDR3 protein once. The data hold a few hundred thousand distinct CDR3 sequences, with about 15% observed a single time. As to time point: newly diagnosed GD, antithyroid drugs for less than 3 months. Construction of the TCR library relied on RNA isolated from PBMCs. The sample was also reused in another study, on T cells in Graves' hyperthyroidism and ophthalmopathy. That study adds: Absent ophthalmopathy progression within 18 months defined stable Graves' hyperthyroidism.

The rearrangement links TRBV12-3 or TRBV12-4 to TRBJ2-3; the D is unclear. The source of this sequence is a woman in her thirties or forties with Graves disease. The specimen was peripheral blood mononuclear cells (PBMCs), collected at new diagnosis, from a patient treated with antithyroid drugs. The CDR3 coding sequence is TGTGCCAGCAGTTTCTGGTCGAGCGAGGCAGATACGCAGTATTTT. It specifies CASSFWSSEADTQYF.